This T cell receptor (beta chain) was recorded in a study of vaccination effects on CD4 cells after COVID-19. CD4+ T cells were isolated after less than 12 days of culture. V lost 6 bases, J lost 1 base, and 7 bases lay in between. The CDR3 loop spans 11 amino acids. Germline loops: CDR1 DFQATT, CDR2 SNEGSKA (reference sequence). TCRdb's copy holds only in-frame clones and misses some; the assay was immunoSEQ multiplex PCR. The table shows under 50,000 clones, with about 75% occurring only once. As regards this clone: The target antigen is unknown.

The clonotype originates from a human donor who had a prior SARS-CoV-2 infection. The sample consisted of CD4+ T cells from PBMCs cultured without peptide, taken before COVID-19 vaccination. This chain uses TRBV20-1 with TRBJ2-7; possibly TRBD2 for D (5 bases). This chain's CDR3 is CSAGISYEQYF. CDR3 nucleotide sequence: TGCAGTGCCGGGATTTCCTACGAGCAGTACTTC.